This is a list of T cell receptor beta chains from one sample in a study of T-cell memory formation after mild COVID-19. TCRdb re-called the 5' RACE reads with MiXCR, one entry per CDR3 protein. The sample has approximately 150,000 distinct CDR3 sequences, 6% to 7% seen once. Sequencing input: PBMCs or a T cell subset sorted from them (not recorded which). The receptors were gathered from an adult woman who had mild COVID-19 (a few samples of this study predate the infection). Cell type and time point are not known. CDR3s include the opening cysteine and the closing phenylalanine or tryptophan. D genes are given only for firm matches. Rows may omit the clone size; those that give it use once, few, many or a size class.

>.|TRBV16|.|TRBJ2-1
CASRRGTLGRRFF
TGTGCCAGCAGACGCGGGACTTTGGGGCGTCGGTTCTTC
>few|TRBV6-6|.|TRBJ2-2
CASSTFPRELFF
TGTGCCAGCAGTACCTTCCCTAGGGAGCTGTTTTTT
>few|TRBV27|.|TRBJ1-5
CASSPVWGAGNQPQHF
TGTGCCAGCAGTCCCGTTTGGGGGGCCGGCAATCAGCCCCAGCATTTT
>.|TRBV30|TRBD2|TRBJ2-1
CAWKLRRGGPHEQFF
TGTGCCTGGAAGCTGAGGCGGGGGGGCCCACATGAGCAGTTCTTC
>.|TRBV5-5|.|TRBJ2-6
CASSPIPGEFGANVLTF
TGTGCCAGCAGCCCAATCCCAGGCGAATTTGGGGCCAACGTCCTGACTTTC
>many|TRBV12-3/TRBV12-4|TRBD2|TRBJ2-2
CASRPPGLAVGELFF
TGTGCCAGCAGACCTCCGGGACTAGCGGTCGGGGAGCTGTTTTTT
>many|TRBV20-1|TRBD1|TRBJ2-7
CSAGTGLGEQYF
TGCAGTGCCGGGACAGGGCTTGGCGAGCAGTACTTC
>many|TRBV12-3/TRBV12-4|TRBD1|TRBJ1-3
CASSSGRGPGNTIYF
TGTGCCAGCAGTTCCGGGAGGGGGCCTGGAAACACCATATATTTT
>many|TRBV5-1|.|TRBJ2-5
CASSEQGFGETQYF
TGCGCCAGCAGTGAACAGGGATTCGGAGAGACCCAGTACTTC
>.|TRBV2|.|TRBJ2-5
CASSEGQTQYF
TGTGCCAGCAGTGAAGGTCAGACCCAGTACTTC
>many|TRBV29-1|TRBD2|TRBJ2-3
CSGVMSGRSTDTQYF
TGCAGCGGGGTGATGAGCGGGAGAAGCACAGATACGCAGTATTTT
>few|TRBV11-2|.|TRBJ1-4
CASSLRGTNEKLFF
TGTGCCAGCAGCTTACGGGGAACTAATGAAAAACTGTTTTTT
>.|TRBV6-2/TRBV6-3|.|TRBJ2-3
CASRSAIGSDTQYF
TGTGCCAGCAGGTCGGCAATTGGGTCCGATACGCAGTATTTT
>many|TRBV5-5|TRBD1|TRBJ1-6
CASSLTTGSGSPLHF
TGTGCCAGCAGCCTCACGACAGGGAGCGGCTCACCCCTCCACTTT
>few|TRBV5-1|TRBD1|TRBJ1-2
CASSFSGGNGYTF
TGCGCCAGCAGCTTTTCAGGGGGCAATGGCTACACCTTC
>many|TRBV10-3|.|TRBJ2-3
CAVRAGGTDTQYF
TGTGCCGTCCGGGCAGGGGGGACAGATACGCAGTATTTT
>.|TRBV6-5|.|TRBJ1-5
CASRRTVEGNQPQHF
TGTGCCAGCAGGAGGACAGTTGAGGGGAATCAGCCCCAGCATTTT
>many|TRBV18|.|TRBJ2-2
CASSPPGRMNTGELFF
TGTGCCAGCTCACCACCGGGACGGATGAACACCGGGGAGCTGTTTTTT
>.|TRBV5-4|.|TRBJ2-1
CASSGGTRPNEQFF
TGTGCCAGCAGCGGGGGGACCCGTCCCAATGAGCAGTTCTTC
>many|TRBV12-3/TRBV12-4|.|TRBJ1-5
CASSFPGQPQHF
TGTGCCAGCAGTTTCCCCGGACAGCCCCAGCATTTT
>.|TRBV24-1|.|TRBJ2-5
CATSDPRRAAGAQYF
TGTGCCACCAGTGACCCGCGACGGGCAGCCGGGGCCCAGTACTTC
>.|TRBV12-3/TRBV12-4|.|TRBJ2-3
CASSSRPLEDTQYF
TGTGCCAGCAGTTCGCGTCCACTAGAGGATACGCAGTATTTT
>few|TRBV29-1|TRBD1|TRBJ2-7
CSVRQGAYEQYF
TGCAGCGTTCGACAGGGGGCCTACGAGCAGTACTTC
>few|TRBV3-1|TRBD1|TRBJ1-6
CASSAGQRNSPLHF
TGTGCCAGCAGTGCGGGACAGAGGAATTCACCCCTCCACTTT
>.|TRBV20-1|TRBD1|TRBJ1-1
CSAPRQGQNTEAFF
TGCAGTGCCCCCCGACAGGGACAGAACACTGAAGCTTTCTTT
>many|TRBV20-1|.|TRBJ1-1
CSTREGREEAFF
TGCAGTACTAGAGAAGGCAGGGAAGAAGCTTTCTTT
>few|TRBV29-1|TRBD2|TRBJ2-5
CSVAASGEKETQYF
TGCAGCGTTGCGGCTAGCGGGGAAAAAGAGACCCAGTACTTC
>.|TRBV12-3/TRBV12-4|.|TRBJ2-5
CASRTLGETQYF
TGTGCCAGCAGGACGCTGGGCGAGACCCAGTACTTC
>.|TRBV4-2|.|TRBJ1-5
CASSQDRGGIHQPQHF
TGTGCCAGCAGCCAAGATCGAGGAGGGATCCATCAGCCCCAGCATTTT
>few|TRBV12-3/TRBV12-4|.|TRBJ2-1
CASSLVEGSPFF
TGTGCCAGCAGTTTAGTGGAGGGAAGTCCGTTCTTC
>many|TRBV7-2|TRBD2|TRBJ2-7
CASSFRRGGLDEQYF
TGTGCCAGCAGCTTTCGGCGGGGGGGCTTAGACGAGCAGTACTTC
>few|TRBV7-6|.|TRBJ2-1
CASSPSAGTGSYNEQFF
TGTGCCAGCAGTCCGAGCGCCGGGACGGGATCCTACAATGAGCAGTTCTTC